This entry features one TCR beta chain sequence. The PCR used 60 Vbeta and 13 Jbeta primers. Assay: immunoSEQ multiplex PCR; the TCRdb copy retains only in-frame clones and omits some. The sample lists over 75,000 clones; around 64% were seen once. All donors participated as healthy donors of bone marrow. The germline gives CDR1 LNHDA, CDR2 SQIVND (reference sequence). With 5 bases removed from V and 3 bases from J, the gap between germline ends came to 13 bases. The CDR3 runs 15 residues. This entry is derived from a study of cytomegalovirus exposure and HLA in healthy donors. The chain is built from TRBV19 and TRBJ2-2, with a weak D call TRBD2 (7 bases). Sequenced sample: PBMCs. The clonotype originates from a man aged 25 to 45 in good health and CMV-seronegative. This CDR3 is CASSLGGGYTGELFF. CDR3 sequence (DNA): TGTGCCAGTAGTTTAGGGGGGGGCTACACCGGGGAGCTGTTTTTT.